The 26 T cell receptor beta chains below were found in one sample sequenced in a study of cytomegalovirus exposure and HLA in healthy donors. Amplification used 60 Vbeta primers and 13 Jbeta primers. This table comes from immunoSEQ multiplex PCR, and its TCRdb copy is limited to in-frame clones, with some not included. The sample consists of about 130,000 clones, 70% to 80% of them appearing once. Material: PBMCs. Source of these receptors: a human donor in good health.

V gene TRBV9 combines with J gene TRBJ2-7; TRBD1 matches at 8 bases. This CDR3 spans 16 amino acids. Germline V gene sequence: CDR1 SGDLS, CDR2 YYNGEE. Unmatched junction bases numbered 8, after V lost 0 bases and J lost 3 bases. This chain's CDR3 is CASSVGPTGVVYEQYF. The DNA for the CDR3 is TGTGCCAGCAGCGTAGGTCCGACAGGGGTGGTCTACGAGCAGTACTTC.

The chain carries TRBV11-2 and TRBJ2-2, with D hard to call. Trimming shortened V by 0 bases and J by 6 bases, and 11 bases separated the two germline ends. CDR1 is SGHAT and CDR2 is FQNNGV in the germline V gene. The CDR3 consists of 15 residues. The CDR3 is CASSLDRFGSGELFF. The CDR3, as DNA: TGTGCCAGCAGCTTAGATCGTTTCGGGTCCGGGGAGCTGTTTTTT. Looking up the rest from reference TRBV11-2 and TRBJ2-2 gives the full variable domain: EAGVAQSPRYKIIEKRQSVAFWCNPISGHATLYWYQQILGQGPKLLIQFQNNGVVDDSQLPKDRFSAERLKGVDSTLKIQPAKLEDSAVYLCASSLDRFGSGELFFGEGSRLTVL.

The V call is TRBV15, the J call TRBJ1-6, with D tentatively TRBD1 (6 bases). The germline gives CDR1 LNHNV, CDR2 YYDKDF (reference sequence). Trimming cost V 4 bases and J 10 bases, with 11 bases left between them. The CDR3 extends over 13 amino acids. The CDR3 reads CATSIGQGSPLHF. As DNA, the CDR3 is TGTGCCACCAGCATTGGTCAGGGGTCACCCCTCCACTTT.

The chain has TRBV28 and TRBJ2-1; D unresolved. The germline CDR1 and CDR2 sequences are MDHEN and SYDVKM. CDR3 length: 13 residues. The V end lost 6 bases, the J end lost 5 bases, and 11 bases lay between the germline ends. The CDR3 reads CASRESAHNEQFF. The CDR3 DNA reads TGTGCCAGCAGGGAGTCGGCTCACAATGAGCAGTTCTTC.

CDR3 nucleotides: TGTGCCTGGAGCCGCCACACAGGGGGCGTGGGAACTGAAGCTTTCTTT. Protein product: CAWSRHTGGVGTEAFF. The rearrangement links TRBV30 to TRBJ1-1; 9 bases are a match to TRBD1. Trimming took 3 bases from V and 5 from J; bases not matched to a gene: 13. Germline V gene data show CDR1 as GTSNPN and CDR2 as SVGIG (reference sequence). The CDR3 is 16 residues long.

This chain links TRBV29-1 with TRBJ2-7; possible D gene TRBD1, 7 bases. V was pared by 6 bases and J by 4 bases, with 22 bases between. The CDR3 length is 15 residues. Per germline, CDR1 SQVTM and CDR2 ANQGSEA. The CDR3 loop is CSVAGQPGVGYEQYF. CDR3 in DNA: TGCAGCGTGGCGGGACAGCCAGGGGTCGGGTACGAGCAGTACTTC.

The chain couples TRBV2 to TRBJ2-2; possibly TRBD2 for D (6 bases). Germline CDR1 and CDR2: SNHLY and FYNNEI. V was trimmed by 3 bases and J by 1 base, leaving 6 bases between them. This CDR3 spans 14 amino acids. DNA of the CDR3: TGTGCCAGCAGTGAGCGGGGGAACACCGGGGAGCTGTTTTTT. Its protein is CASSERGNTGELFF.

The chain joins TRBV6-5 to TRBJ2-3, with a tentative D call TRBD1 (5 bases). The ends were cut back, 0 bases at V and 2 bases at J, with 6 bases in the middle. CDR3 size: 14 residues. CDR1 is MNHEY and CDR2 is SVGAGI in the germline V gene. CDR3 in amino acids: CASSYSGHTDTQYF. Here the CDR3 DNA reads TGTGCCAGCAGTTACTCTGGACACACAGATACGCAGTATTTT.

The rearrangement links TRBV4-3 to TRBJ1-2; D remains unclear. The CDR3 runs 13 residues. The germline V and J ends were trimmed by 4 bases and 4 bases, with 10 bases remaining between them. Per germline, CDR1 LGHNA and CDR2 YSLEER. CDR3 coding DNA: TGCGCCAGCAGCCCAGACCTTAGCTATGGCTACACCTTC. Encoded protein: CASSPDLSYGYTF.

This chain joins TRBV27 and TRBJ1-2; possibly TRBD1 for D (6 bases). The CDR3 has 14 amino acids. Germline values: CDR1 MNHEY, CDR2 SMNVEV (reference sequence). V shed 4 bases and J shed 1 base, with 10 bases lying between them. The CDR3 region has the DNA TGTGCCAGCAGTTACAGGGCCCTTAACTATGGCTACACCTTC. Protein sequence: CASSYRALNYGYTF.

The chain links TRBV19 to TRBJ2-7, with TRBD2 matching 12 bases. Germline values: CDR1 LNHDA, CDR2 SQIVND (reference sequence). The V segment lost 2 bases and the J segment 4 bases; nucleotides outside the gene matches: 9. This CDR3 comprises 17 residues. The CDR3 DNA follows: TGTGCCAGTAGTATACGACTAGCGGGGGAGGATATTTACGAGCAGTACTTC. Its protein is CASSIRLAGEDIYEQYF.

The chain couples TRBV19 to TRBJ1-1; 9 positions agree with TRBD1. Germline lookup yields CDR1 LNHDA and CDR2 SQIVND (reference sequence). The V gene end was trimmed by 6 bases and the J gene end by 4 bases; junction bases not matched to a gene: 6. CDR3 length: 14 amino acids. The CDR3 protein is CASRDRGTGTEAFF. The CDR3 bases are TGTGCCAGTAGGGACAGGGGAACGGGCACTGAAGCTTTCTTT.

The rearrangement uses TRBV6-1 and TRBJ1-2; no definite D call. The CDR3 runs to 13 residues. Germline V lookup: CDR1 MNHNS, CDR2 SASEGT. Deletions cut 7 bases from V and 5 bases from J, with 14 bases between. The CDR3 coding sequence is TGTGCCAGCAACCTAGACCGAGATTATGGCTACACCTTC. Translated, it gives CASNLDRDYGYTF.

J is TRBJ1-2 and V is TRBV10-3; a weak D match, TRBD1 (5 bases). Germline V lookup: CDR1 ENHRY, CDR2 SYGVKD. The CDR3 spans 12 residues. Trimming cost V 6 bases and J 4 bases, with 9 bases left between them. This CDR3 is CAISGTTYGYTF. CDR3 in DNA: TGTGCCATCAGCGGGACTACCTATGGCTACACCTTC.

The chain uses TRBV11-2 and TRBJ2-7, with 9 bases aligning to TRBD1. Germline V gene data show CDR1 as SGHAT and CDR2 as FQNNGV. The CDR3 is 15 amino acids. V dropped 1 base and J dropped 4; count of bases not matched to a gene: 5. The CDR3 here is CASSLGTGGAYEQYF. CDR3 DNA: TGTGCCAGCAGCTTAGGTACAGGGGGCGCTTACGAGCAGTACTTC.

The rearrangement joins TRBV18 to TRBJ2-2; 15 bases line up with TRBD2. V shed 1 base, J shed 4 bases, and the junction held 7 bases outside the gene matches. Germline V lookup: CDR1 KGHSH, CDR2 LQKENI. The CDR3 spans 19 residues. The CDR3 sequence is CASSPLGLAGGGTTGELFF. The CDR3 region has the DNA TGTGCCAGCTCACCACTGGGACTAGCGGGAGGAGGCACCACCGGGGAGCTGTTTTTT.

The rearrangement joins TRBV7-8 to TRBJ1-2, with 8 positions matching TRBD1. Unmatched junction bases numbered 5, after V lost 10 bases and J lost 4 bases. The CDR3 loop spans 12 amino acids. Germline assignment: CDR1 SGHVS and CDR2 FQNEAQ. The CDR3 sequence: CATSDRVYGYTF. CDR3 coding DNA: TGTGCCACGTCGGACAGGGTCTATGGCTACACCTTC.

The rearrangement uses TRBV11-1 and TRBJ2-7, with D perhaps matching TRBD1 (6 bases). Trimming removed 5 bases at V and 4 bases at J, with 12 bases between. The CDR3 consists of 13 residues. Germline lookup yields CDR1 SGHAT and CDR2 FQDESV (reference sequence). The CDR3 DNA follows: TGTGCCAGCAGCCAGGGGCAATTTTACGAGCAGTACTTC. As protein: CASSQGQFYEQYF.

The chain joins TRBV4-3 to TRBJ2-7; possibly TRBD1 for D (5 bases). CDR1 and CDR2 from the germline V gene are LGHNA and YSLEER. The germline V and J ends were trimmed by 0 bases and 2 bases, with 5 bases remaining between them. The CDR3 runs 13 residues. The chain's CDR3 is CASSQETAYEQYF. CDR3 coding DNA: TGCGCCAGCAGCCAAGAGACAGCCTACGAGCAGTACTTC.

The chain is built from TRBV7-2 and TRBJ1-1; D possibly corresponds to TRBD1 (6 bases). Germline CDR1 reads SGHTA; CDR2 reads FQGNSA. The CDR3 runs 13 residues. V lost 5 bases and J lost 8, with 15 bases in between. In DNA, the CDR3 is TGTGCCAGCAGCCCTTTCGTGGGGGCGGAAGCTTTCTTT. Amino acid sequence: CASSPFVGAEAFF. Variable domain in full (rest from reference TRBV7-2 and TRBJ1-1): GAGVSQSPSNKVTEKGKDVELRCDPISGHTALYWYRQSLGQGLEFLIYFQGNSAPDKSGLPSDRFSAERTGGSVSTLTIQRTQQEDSAVYLCASSPFVGAEAFFGQGTRLTVV.

In its sample, this clone was seen a few times. The chain carries TRBV27 and TRBJ1-6, with 8 bases fitting TRBD1. Germline assignment: CDR1 MNHEY and CDR2 SMNVEV (reference sequence). This CDR3 has 16 amino acids. Trimming cost V 4 bases and J 7 bases; bases outside gene matches: 9. CDR3 region: CASSSSLRGRNSPLHF. In DNA, the CDR3 is TGTGCCAGCAGTTCCTCCCTCAGGGGGCGGAATTCACCCCTCCACTTT.

This sequence joins TRBV28 and TRBJ1-2; D is perhaps TRBD1 (5 bases). Germline assignment: CDR1 MDHEN and CDR2 SYDVKM. V was clipped by 4 bases and J by 8 bases, with 5 bases between them. This CDR3 is 10 amino acids long. This chain's CDR3 is CASSSGGYTF. As DNA, the CDR3 is TGTGCCAGCAGTTCAGGGGGCTACACCTTC.

The rearrangement joins TRBV30 to TRBJ2-7; perhaps TRBD1 as D (6 bases). The CDR3 sequence is 15 residues long. Germline V gene lookup returns CDR1 GTSNPN and CDR2 SVGIG (reference sequence). V shed 1 base and J shed 3 bases, with 16 bases lying between them. The CDR3: CAWSAGERGIYEQYF. The CDR3 DNA reads TGTGCCTGGAGTGCTGGAGAGAGGGGGATCTACGAGCAGTACTTC.

CDR3 nucleotide sequence: TGTGCCAGCAGTGAATCGGAGGGAGGGCCCTCCTACGAGCAGTACTTC. Encoded protein: CASSESEGGPSYEQYF. This chain links TRBV25-1 with TRBJ2-7, with 7 bases that match TRBD2. CDR1 and CDR2 (germline): MGHDK, SYGVNS. The CDR3 sequence is 16 residues long. With V trimmed by 1 base and J by 0 bases, 6 bases remained unmatched.

DNA for the CDR3: TGTGCCAGCAGCAAGGACAGGTCATCCTACGGCTACACCTTC. This gives the protein CASSKDRSSYGYTF. J is TRBJ1-2 and V is TRBV5-4; 7 bases match TRBD1. V dropped 4 bases and J dropped 8; count of bases not matched to a gene: 11. This CDR3 spans 14 amino acids. Germline V gives CDR1 SGHNT, CDR2 YYREEE (reference sequence). Together with reference TRBV5-4 and TRBJ1-2, the CDR3 gives the full variable domain: ETGVTQSPTHLIKTRGQQVTLRCSSQSGHNTVSWYQQALGQGPQFIFQYYREEENGRGNFPPRFSGLQFPNYSSELNVNALELDDSALYLCASSKDRSSYGYTFGSGTRLTVV.

This rearrangement joins TRBV28 to TRBJ1-3; D gene unclear. The CDR3 contains 12 residues. V was clipped by 5 bases and J by 4 bases, with 6 bases between them. Germline V gene data show CDR1 as MDHEN and CDR2 as SYDVKM. CDR3 sequence: CASSPAGNTIYF. The CDR3 DNA reads TGTGCCAGCAGTCCCGCGGGAAACACCATATATTTT.